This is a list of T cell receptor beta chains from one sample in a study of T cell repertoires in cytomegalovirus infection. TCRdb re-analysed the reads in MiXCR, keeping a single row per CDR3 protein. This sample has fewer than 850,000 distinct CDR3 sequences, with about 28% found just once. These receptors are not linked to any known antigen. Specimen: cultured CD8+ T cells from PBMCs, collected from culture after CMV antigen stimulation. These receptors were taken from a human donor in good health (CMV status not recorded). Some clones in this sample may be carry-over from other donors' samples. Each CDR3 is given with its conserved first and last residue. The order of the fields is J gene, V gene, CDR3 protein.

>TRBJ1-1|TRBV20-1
CSAGGIIEAFF
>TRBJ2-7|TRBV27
CASSPEAEAYEQYF
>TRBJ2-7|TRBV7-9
CASSSRDTGEQYF
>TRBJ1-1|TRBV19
CASSNSMNTEAFF
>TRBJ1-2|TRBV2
CASSRTGRGYTF
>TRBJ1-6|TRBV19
CASSIPGTNLPLHF
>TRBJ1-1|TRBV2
CASSDPDRANTEAFF
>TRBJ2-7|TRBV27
CASSLSRQSNYEQYF
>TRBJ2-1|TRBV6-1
CASSEPSGRMYNEQFF
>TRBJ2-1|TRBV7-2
CASSLARPSGGAYNEQFF
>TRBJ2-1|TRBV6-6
CASSYPGGFNEQFF
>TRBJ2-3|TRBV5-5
CASSLGTPAQYF
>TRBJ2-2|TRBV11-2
CASSFCAARGGTGELFF
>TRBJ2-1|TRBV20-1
CSARVQGEQFF
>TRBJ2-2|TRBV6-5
CASGLRAGELFF
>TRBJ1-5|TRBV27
CASSIGRDQPQHF
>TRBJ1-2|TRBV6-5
CASSLARAAGGYTF
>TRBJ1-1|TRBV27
CASSPRGIITDHTEAFF
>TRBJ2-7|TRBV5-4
CASSLAPGTYEQYF
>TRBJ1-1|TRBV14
CASSQDITRPMNTEAFF
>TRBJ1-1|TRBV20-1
CSARRGQGPEAFF
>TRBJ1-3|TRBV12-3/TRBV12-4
CASSLGVGNTIYF
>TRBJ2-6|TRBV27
CATTAGNGANVLTF
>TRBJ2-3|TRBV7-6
CASSLGKRLTDTQYF
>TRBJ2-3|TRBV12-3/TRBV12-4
CASSWTGVTDTQYF
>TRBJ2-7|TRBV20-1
CSASPVPLYYEQYF
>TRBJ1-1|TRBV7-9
CASSTSPGGDTEAFF
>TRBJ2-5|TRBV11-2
CASSLGTFSGETQYF
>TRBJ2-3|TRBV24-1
CATSRVTGVIDTQYF
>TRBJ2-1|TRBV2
CAGRGTSGGNEQFF
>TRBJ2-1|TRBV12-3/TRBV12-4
CASSGNGHNEQFF
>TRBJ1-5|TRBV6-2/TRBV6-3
CASSYGTGVQPQHF
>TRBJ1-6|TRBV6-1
CASSFRGIYSPLHF
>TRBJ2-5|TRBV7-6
CASSRQETQYF
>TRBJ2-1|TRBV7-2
CASSPSVDEQFF
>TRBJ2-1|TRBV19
CASSIVDSRLQFF
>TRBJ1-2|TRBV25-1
CASSEILREESGYTF
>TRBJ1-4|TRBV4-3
CASRSGRDRKEKLFF
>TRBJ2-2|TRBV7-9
CASSPPWGTGELFF
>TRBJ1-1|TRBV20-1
CSARHYTEAFF
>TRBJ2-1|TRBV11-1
CASSLISGGNNEQFF
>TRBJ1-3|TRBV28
CASSHPYGQGQTGNTIYF
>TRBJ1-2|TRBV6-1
CASSEGADRTPSGYTF
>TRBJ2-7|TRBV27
CASSHGGDPLAYEQYF
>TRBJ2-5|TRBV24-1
CATSDLAGELRETQYF
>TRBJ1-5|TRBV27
CASSLSNGVNQPQHF
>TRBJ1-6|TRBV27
CASSLGGTGGSPLHF
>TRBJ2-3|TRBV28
CASSPLGGAGGLNTQYF
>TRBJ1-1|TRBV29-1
CSVEGGRGSPEAFF
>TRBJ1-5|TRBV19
CASNHRDKGAAQHF
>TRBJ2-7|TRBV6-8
CASSYGDSVQSAYEQYF
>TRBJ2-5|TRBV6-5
CASSYIRGSETQYF